This T cell receptor beta chain was obtained from a study of beta chain features in type 1 diabetes. Expressed TCRB transcripts got sequenced, as all isolated RNA was reverse transcribed. Using immunoSEQ multiplex PCR, the repertoire was profiled, and TCRdb retains in-frame clones only, with some absent. The table has 25,000 to 30,000 clones, 55% to 60% seen once. General study points: Sequencing from cDNA could over-represent high-TCR-expressing cells. TCRB CDR3 length was moderately but significantly reduced in all four CD4+ subsets of Type 1 diabetes patients. Within the patient group, naive, central memory and Treg TCRB repertoires appeared more similar to each other than within healthy donors.

Per germline, CDR1 SGHAT and CDR2 FQNNGV. The CDR3 spans 14 residues. Trimming left V 5 bases short and J 7 bases short, with 12 bases between. Staining for CD45RO/CCR7/CD25/CD127/CD95/CD27 allowed sorting of CD4+ naive, central memory, regulatory and stem cell-like memory cells. In regard to this clone: Its target is not known.

The sequence was obtained from a woman aged 18-29 years with type 1 diabetes. V usage is TRBV11-2 and J usage is TRBJ1-6, with TRBD1 as a possible D gene (5 bases). The sample comprised Tregs from blood. The CDR3 sequence is CASSPGRGNSPLHF. In DNA form, the CDR3 reads TGTGCCAGCAGCCCGGGACGGGGGAATTCACCCCTCCACTTT.